This T cell receptor beta chain was observed in a study of spatial heterogeneity in lung cancer. Carried by each TCR cDNA molecule was a unique molecular identifier. One entry per CDR3 protein, called by TCRdb with MiXCR from the 5' RACE reads. The data show approximately 52,000 distinct CDR3 sequences, approximately 5.3% seen once. Time point denoted: sample taken at primary tumor resection. Unsorted tumor, nontumor lung tissue or cryopreserved PBMC supplied the whole RNA. This clonotype was recorded a few times. Sequenced here: PBMCs, sampled at surgery. The sequence derives from a male donor with early-stage non-small cell lung cancer.

CDR3 DNA: TGTGCCAGCAGCTTAGGGCGTTATACGCAGTATTTT. Protein sequence: CASSLGRYTQYF. J is TRBJ2-3 and V is TRBV7-2; D not resolved. The V gene's germline CDR1 is SGHTA and CDR2 FQGNSA. V lost 1 base and J 7 bases, leaving 6 bases between the germline ends. The CDR3 sequence is 12 residues long.